The sequence of this T cell receptor beta chain was determined in a study of CXCR3-negative and CXCR3-positive naive CD8 T cells (dated by TCRdb to between 2018 and 2021). With regard to the full study: In total, 130 million to 150 million TRB reads were obtained, which works out to roughly 1.5 +/- 0.3 million reads per library. The diversity and physicochemical repertoire analyses included more than ten donors pooled from two independent experiments. For the TRBV-TRBJ cluster analysis, the naive subsets came from 5 or 6 donors, while the memory cells came from 3 donors.

The sequencer listed for this sample is NextSeq 550. The Human TCR Profiling Kit (MiLaboratory) was used to prepare UMI-labeled 5' RACE TRB cDNA libraries. cDNA synthesis used the entire amount of extracted RNA, and PCR amplification then used the entire amount of cDNA produced. Libraries were prepared in parallel using an identical number of PCR cycles. The paper's data handling went like this. About 54,000 +/- 9,700 unique UMI-labeled TRB cDNA molecules per library were extracted with MIGEC and MiXCR, with at least two reads per UMI required. On average, each library contained approximately 40,000 +/- 10,000 functional in-frame TRB CDR3 nucleotide clonotypes without stop codons. After each sample was downsampled to 5000 UMI-labeled TRB molecules, VDJtools was used to calculate diversity metrics such as normalized Shannon-Wiener and Chao1. VDJtools was used to calculate clonotype-size-weighted physicochemical properties of the central five CDR3 residues, namely interaction energy, strength, volume and Kidera factor 4. The reads were reprocessed in TCRdb, with one entry per CDR3 protein sequence and no accompanying DNA. What appears here as the V and J calls and clone size reflects TCRdb's work, not the paper's. The sample table records over 100,000 distinct CDR3 sequences. Together, the top ten hold 0.4% to 0.5% of the sample.

The research as a whole found: Because surface CD5, which is linked to self-reactivity in mice, was comparable between the naive subsets, TCR interaction strength was also inferred from TRB CDR3 physicochemical properties. Freshly isolated PBMCs were used for most assays because CXCR3 expression went down partially after cryopreservation. TRB CDR3s from CXCR3-positive naive cells showed higher hydrophobicity (lower Kidera factor 4), lower energy, and higher strength and volume indices than CXCR3-negative naive cells. Naive CXCR3-negative and CXCR3-positive cells from the same donor showed similar TRBV-TRBJ usage, whereas memory cells showed distinct patterns. Both naive subsets had comparably high repertoire diversity, while memory CD8+ T cells had much lower repertoire diversity.

Measured from the cysteine to the phenylalanine, the CDR3 is 12 residues long. DNA for this receptor is not on file. From a lookup of the germline V gene, CDR1 and CDR2 are SGHVS and FQNEAQ. A remark on this clonotype: The target of this receptor is not known.

Each CD8+ T cell subset was flow-sorted in triplicate, and 300,000 or so cells per subset were placed directly into RLT lysis buffer. Naive CD8+ T cells were defined stringently as CD45RO-CCR7+CD27+CD95- to exclude memory contaminants. Standard density gradient centrifugation was used to isolate peripheral blood mononuclear cells from buffy coats. A FACSAria III was used to flow-sort naive CD8+ T cells into CXCR3-negative and CXCR3-positive populations. Total RNA was extracted from sorted cells with an RNeasy Mini Kit. The chain is encoded by TRBV7-8 joined to TRBJ2-7; the TRBD1 assignment by TCRdb is unverifiable without DNA. Sample: naive CXCR3+ CD8+ T cells from blood. This specimen's cell subset or site label, interpreted: CD45RO-CCR7+CD27+CD95- naive CD8+ T cells expressing CXCR3 (TNR3+). The TCR sequence derives from a human donor in good health. Some clones in this sample may be carry-over from other donors' samples. The CDR3 corresponds to CASRPGTAEQYF.